This T cell receptor beta chain stems from a study of tumor and adjacent non-tumor tissue in lung cancer (dated by TCRdb to the late 2010s). About the investigation overall: Patients with adenocarcinoma (about twelve), squamous cell carcinoma (2) and small cell lung cancer (1) were included in the cohort. In total, sequencing yielded 125,075,908 productive TCRbeta reads, which works out to an average of approximately 4.1 million reads per sample. More than 25 paired specimens, one tumor and one normal lung sample per patient, were profiled by TCRbeta CDR3 sequencing. Bulk TCRbeta repertoires were compared between lung tumor tissue and matched distant non-tumor lung tissue obtained from fewer than 18 lung cancer patients. The approximately 15 patients were aged about 31 to 85 years, included 10 men and 5 women, and had TNM stage I to III disease. General conclusions and limits of the study: Because peripheral blood was not sequenced, blood TCRbeta repertoires in the lung cancer patients of the study were not examined. Tumor tissue showed significantly greater TCR diversity (inverse Simpson) than normal lung tissue (roughly 390 vs 170, P = 0.0075, Mann-Whitney U test). Neither the sequencing platform nor unique molecular identifiers are named or mentioned anywhere in the methods. Significantly higher TCR diversity was found in younger patients, and higher tumor TCR diversity was associated with shorter overall and disease-free survival. A significantly larger cumulative share of the repertoire was made up by the top 100 clones in normal lung than in tumor tissue. Only roughly 15 patients were in the cohort, and the authors stated that larger samples and more detailed clinical data are needed.

As for this clonotype: The clone's antigen remains unknown. Relative to the germline gene, one junction end is altered; a read error may explain this.

The germline V gene (reference sequence) gives CDR1 as DFQATT and CDR2 as SNEGSKA. Measured from the cysteine to the phenylalanine, the CDR3 is 12 residues long. The sequence is cut down to CDR3 DNA, 36 bases in frame from base 1. Bulk unsorted tissue served as the source for RNA extraction, and RNA quality was assessed using a NanoDrop ND-1000 and an Agilent 2100. Distant non-tumor tissue taken more than 3 cm from the tumor edge was used as the normal lung sample. Donors were newly diagnosed lung cancer patients admitted for thoracic surgery in China between August and November 2014, without prior chemotherapy. Anyone who had undergone radiotherapy or chemotherapy before, or who had another cancer at the same time, was left out of the study. Surgical tissue pieces of about 1-2.2 cm3 were preserved in RNAlater solution and were kept at -80 degrees C until use. Library preparation employed multiplex PCR. For sequencing, an Illumina HiSeq 2500 was employed. TCRbeta libraries were constructed through three rounds of nested PCR with primers (Table S4) according to protocols adapted from ARM-PCR. PCR products of 200-500 bp were gel-excised and purified with the QIAquick gel extraction kit before sequencing. As for the authors' bioinformatics: Trimmomatic was used to clean the reads, FLASH was used to merge the reads into complete CDR3 sequences, and MiTCR was used to assign the reads to V(D)J germline segments. VDJtools was used to compute clonal diversity as the inverse Simpson's index. A read counted as productive if the sequence was in-frame and lacked a premature stop codon. The public reads were reanalyzed by TCRdb: fastp trimming at Q25, MiXCR alignment, in-frame beta chains only. Identical CDR3 proteins give one entry, which carries the most common genes and DNA. In this record, the V and J calls reflect TCRdb's handling and not the investigators' own analysis. Counted in this sample were 52,000 or so distinct CDR3 sequences; about 70% of them appeared once. The ten largest clones represent 20% to 25% of the sample.

The material sequenced was distant non-tumor lung tissue. The chain was built from TRBV20-1 and TRBJ1-5; the D gene is not confidently resolved. The origin of this receptor is a woman aged 55-69 years with non-small cell lung cancer. The bases are TGCAGTGTCGGGATATGCAATCAGTCCCAGCATTTT. Translated, it reads CSVGICNQSQHF.